Below, 24 T cell receptor beta chains from the same sample are listed, as sequenced in a study of PD-L1 blockade in urothelial cancer. Measured with immunoSEQ multiplex PCR; TCRdb has only the in-frame clones, and not every one. In the table there are approximately 110,000 clones, over 75% of which are singletons. The source was PBMCs, collected around atezolizumab (anti-PD-L1) treatment. All receptors derive from a man aged 50 to 59 with urothelial cancer.

This chain uses TRBV14 with TRBJ2-7; 11 bases line up with TRBD2. Germline CDR1 SGHDN, CDR2 FVKESK. The CDR3 totals 16 residues. The J segment lost 0 bases and the V segment lost 4 bases, leaving 5 bases of the junction unmatched. The CDR3 sequence: CASSRLGLADSYEQYF. CDR3 nucleotide sequence: TGTGCCAGCAGCCGGCTGGGACTAGCGGACTCCTACGAGCAGTACTTC.

The chain employs TRBV6-1 and TRBJ2-1; TRBD2 matches at 12 bases. CDR1 and CDR2 (germline): MNHNS, SASEGT. The CDR3 totals 14 residues. Trimming took 7 bases from V and 7 from J; bases not matched to a gene: 5. Written as DNA, the CDR3 is TGTGCCAGCAAGACTAGCGGGAGTGGGAATGAGCAGTTCTTC. This codes for CASKTSGSGNEQFF.

The chain joins TRBV6-1 to TRBJ1-6; 12 bases match TRBD1. V shed 6 bases and J 10 bases; nucleotides not matched to a gene: 4. CDR1 MNHNS and CDR2 SASEGT come from the germline V gene. The CDR3 has 14 residues. The CDR3 DNA reads TGTGCCAGCAGGGGGACAGGGGGCGCCTCACCCCTCCACTTT. As protein: CASRGTGGASPLHF.

The rearrangement links TRBV5-1 to TRBJ1-2; 8 bases agree with TRBD1. The germline gives CDR1 SGHRS, CDR2 YFSETQ. The CDR3 extends over 14 amino acids. The V and J ends lost 3 bases and 4 bases, in that order; junction bases with no gene match: 5. CDR3 bases: TGCGCCAGCAGCTCCGGACAGGGCCCCTATGGCTACACCTTC. It codes for CASSSGQGPYGYTF.

DNA for the CDR3: TGCGCCAGCAGCCAAGATACCAATGGCGGGAGAGGGGACAATGAGCAGTTCTTC. This translates into CASSQDTNGGRGDNEQFF. This chain joins TRBV4-1 and TRBJ2-1, with 7 nucleotides matching TRBD2. V lost 0 bases to trimming and J lost 5 bases; unmatched junction nucleotides: 13. This CDR3 has 18 residues. Germline V lookup: CDR1 MGHRA, CDR2 YSYEKL.

The rearrangement uses TRBV11-1 and TRBJ2-4, with a possible D match to TRBD1 (6 bases). Trimming took off 0 bases at V and 0 bases at J, with 15 bases between the two ends. The germline gives CDR1 SGHAT, CDR2 FQDESV (reference sequence). This CDR3 spans 18 amino acids. CDR3 coding DNA: TGTGCCAGCAGCTTAGCGGGCGTGGGACAAGTAGCCAAAAACATTCAGTACTTC. This gives the protein CASSLAGVGQVAKNIQYF.

This chain joins TRBV9 and TRBJ1-5, with D possibly matching TRBD1 (5 bases). V lost 3 bases, J lost 6 bases, and 16 bases lay in between. This CDR3 region has 15 residues. CDR1 is SGDLS, CDR2 YYNGEE, per germline. The CDR3 protein is CASSAHQGPAQPQHF. In nucleotides, the CDR3 is TGTGCCAGCAGCGCGCACCAGGGTCCCGCTCAGCCCCAGCATTTT.

The chain recombines TRBV5-8 with TRBJ2-2, with 10 bases matching TRBD1. CDR1 SGHTS and CDR2 YDEGEE come from the germline V gene. The CDR3 runs to 17 residues. V shed 1 base, J shed 4 bases, and the junction held 7 bases outside the gene matches. CDR3 in DNA: TGTGCCAGCAGCTTGTTCTCCGGGACAGGGGTCACCGGGGAGCTGTTTTTT. It is translated as CASSLFSGTGVTGELFF.

The chain recombines TRBV30 with TRBJ1-4; TRBD1 matches at 8 bases. The CDR3 totals 14 residues. V was pared by 5 bases and J by 8 bases, with 10 bases of the junction left unmatched. Germline V gives CDR1 GTSNPN, CDR2 SVGIG (reference sequence). CDR3 loop: CAWEIQGAGEKLFF. In nucleotides, the CDR3 is TGTGCCTGGGAGATTCAGGGGGCTGGAGAAAAACTGTTTTTT.

This rearrangement joins TRBV15 to TRBJ2-1; tentative D call: TRBD2 (6 bases). V dropped 0 bases and J dropped 0 bases, with 9 bases sitting between them. This CDR3 comprises 16 residues. Germline assignment: CDR1 LNHNV and CDR2 YYDKDF (reference sequence). The CDR3, as DNA: TGTGCCACCAGCAGAGATACCGGGGGCTCCTACAATGAGCAGTTCTTC. Translation: CATSRDTGGSYNEQFF.

This clone was found once. Other DNA sequences of this sample code for an identical CDR3. The CDR3 DNA is TGTGCCAGCAGCGTAGTGGGCGGGGGCTCCTACAATGAGCAGTTCTTC. Translation: CASSVVGGGSYNEQFF. The chain is built from TRBV9 and TRBJ2-1; 7 bases align to TRBD2. Looked up from germline, CDR1 is SGDLS and CDR2 is YYNGEE. The CDR3 is 16 amino acids. V dropped 0 bases and J dropped 0; count of bases not matched to a gene: 3.

This rearrangement joins TRBV4-1 to TRBJ1-2; D not certain. The CDR3 runs 12 residues. Germline values: CDR1 MGHRA, CDR2 YSYEKL. V was shortened by 0 bases and J by 4 bases, with 3 bases between the two germline ends. CDR3 region: CASSQDGYGYTF. DNA for the CDR3: TGCGCCAGCAGCCAAGACGGCTATGGCTACACCTTC.

V and J are TRBV28 and TRBJ1-2, with 10 bases matching TRBD1. The CDR3 runs to 15 residues. The J segment lost 3 bases and the V segment lost 6 bases, leaving 7 bases of the junction unmatched. Germline V gives CDR1 MDHEN, CDR2 SYDVKM. CDR3 DNA sequence: TGTGCCAGCAGCCGACCGGGACAGGGGTACTATGGCTACACCTTC. It translates to CASSRPGQGYYGYTF.

The gene calls are TRBV7-9 and TRBJ2-1; 11 positions match TRBD2. The CDR3 covers 15 residues. Germline loops: CDR1 SEHNR, CDR2 FQNEAQ (reference sequence). The junction had 3 bases not matched to a gene; V was cut back by 1 base and J by 7 bases. For the CDR3, the DNA is TGTGCCAGCAGCTTAGTTACTAGCGGGAGAAATGAGCAGTTCTTC. Translating gives CASSLVTSGRNEQFF.

V usage is TRBV5-5 and J usage is TRBJ2-7; the match to TRBD1 covers 8 bases. J gave up 6 bases and V 1 base, and 6 bases lay outside the gene matches. Germline-derived CDR1 and CDR2 are SGHKS and YYEKEE (reference sequence). CDR3 length: 14 residues. DNA for the CDR3: TGTGCCAGCAGCTTGTCGCAGGGGGCGGTCGAGCAGTACTTC. Translation gives CASSLSQGAVEQYF.

The rearrangement uses TRBV19 and TRBJ2-1, with 7 nucleotides matching TRBD1. CDR3 length equals 14 residues. Germline assignment: CDR1 LNHDA and CDR2 SQIVND (reference sequence). The ends lost 6 bases at V and 0 bases at J; junction bases unmatched: 2. CDR3 protein: CASRTGYSYNEQFF. CDR3 DNA: TGTGCCAGTAGGACAGGGTACTCCTACAATGAGCAGTTCTTC.

This clone occurred a few times. This rearrangement joins TRBV28 to TRBJ1-5, with D tentatively TRBD1 (6 bases). V dropped 7 bases and J dropped 6 bases, with 19 bases sitting between them. CDR3 length: 15 residues. In germline, CDR1 is MDHEN, CDR2 SYDVKM. DNA of the CDR3: TGTGCCAGCACCCAAGGGGGGGCGCGAATTCAGCCCCAGCATTTT. It is translated as CASTQGGARIQPQHF.

The V and J genes are TRBV14 and TRBJ1-3; unclear D gene. Trimming stripped 1 base from V and 0 bases from J, with 10 bases between. Germline V gene sequence: CDR1 SGHDN, CDR2 FVKESK. The CDR3 runs 16 residues. This chain's CDR3 is CASSQVSGTSGNTIYF. Written as DNA, the CDR3 is TGTGCCAGCAGCCAAGTCTCCGGTACCTCTGGAAACACCATATATTTT. Together with reference TRBV14 and TRBJ1-3, the CDR3 gives the full variable domain: EAGVTQFPSHSVIEKGQTVTLRCDPISGHDNLYWYRRVMGKEIKFLLHFVKESKQDESGMPNNRFLAERTGGTYSTLKVQPAELEDSGVYFCASSQVSGTSGNTIYFGEGSWLTVV.

V usage is TRBV28 and J usage is TRBJ2-1; TRBD2 matches 15 bases. Unmatched junction bases numbered 8, after V lost 7 bases and J lost 10 bases. The CDR3 length is 15 residues. The germline V gene has CDR1 MDHEN and CDR2 SYDVKM. CDR3 sequence (DNA): TGTGCCAGCATCGTAGGGGGACTAGCGGGAGGAGAGCAGTTCTTC. Translated, it gives CASIVGGLAGGEQFF.

The gene calls are TRBV28 and TRBJ1-3, with D hard to call. CDR3 length equals 15 residues. Trimming shortened V by 7 bases and J by 0 bases, and 13 bases separated the two germline ends. Germline V CDR1 and CDR2: MDHEN, SYDVKM. This chain's CDR3 is CASKSPASSGNTIYF. For the CDR3, the DNA is TGTGCCAGCAAGAGCCCAGCGTCCTCTGGAAACACCATATATTTT.

This clone showed up just once. V and J are TRBV6-1 and TRBJ1-2, with TRBD1 as a possible D gene (6 bases). The CDR3 has 15 residues. Trimming took 0 bases from V and 4 from J, leaving 12 bases between them. Germline CDR1 and CDR2: MNHNS and SASEGT. DNA of the CDR3: TGTGCCAGCAGTGAAGCGGGGGCAGGGCTCTATGGCTACACCTTC. This encodes CASSEAGAGLYGYTF.

The gene calls are TRBV5-1 and TRBJ2-5; weak D call: TRBD1 (6 bases). The germline gives CDR1 SGHRS, CDR2 YFSETQ. The CDR3 contains 15 residues. V gave up 2 bases and J gave up 11 bases, with 22 bases separating them. The CDR3 DNA is TGCGCCAGCAGCTTAGGGGGAACCACGGCATCGGTGCAGTACTTC. Its protein is CASSLGGTTASVQYF.

The chain joins TRBV5-1 to TRBJ2-1; 13 bases match TRBD2. With 6 bases clipped from V and 9 bases from J, the junction kept 12 bases outside the gene matches. Germline CDR1 SGHRS, CDR2 YFSETQ. The CDR3 length is 16 residues. The CDR3 here is CASTPGLAGEAREQFF. The CDR3 nucleotides read TGCGCCAGCACCCCCGGACTAGCGGGAGAGGCGCGTGAGCAGTTCTTC.

The V call is TRBV7-9, the J call TRBJ2-5; tentatively, D is TRBD2 (6 bases). V was clipped by 5 bases and J by 3 bases, with 13 bases between them. This CDR3 has 14 amino acids. Germline V CDR1 and CDR2: SEHNR, FQNEAQ (reference sequence). The CDR3 DNA follows: TGTGCCAGCAGCCTGGGACTCGCTAAAGAGACCCAGTACTTC. The encoded protein is CASSLGLAKETQYF.